This T cell receptor (beta chain) was identified during a study of control samples from healthy donors and cancer patients. CDR3 length: 14 residues. Germline CDR1 reads SGHDT; CDR2 reads YYEEEE. Trimming took off 3 bases at V and 1 base at J, with 10 bases between the two ends. Sequencing was performed with immunoSEQ multiplex PCR; in TCRdb, only in-frame clones are kept and a portion is missing. The sample records 150,000 or so clones, about 90% being singletons. Material: blood. The gene calls are TRBV5-6 and TRBJ1-1, with D unresolved. The receptor was derived from a man aged 30 to 39 in good health. The CDR3 DNA reads as TGTGCCAGCAGCTGGGGATACCCGAACACTGAAGCTTTCTTT. Translation gives CASSWGYPNTEAFF.